These 8 T cell receptor beta chains were sequenced from one sample in a study of shared clonotypes between healthy human individuals. The naive CD8 fraction comprised CD45RO-negative cells positively selected for CCR7 and excluded terminally differentiated effector memory CD45RA+ cells. Sequencing was performed with immunoSEQ multiplex PCR; in TCRdb, only in-frame clones are kept and a portion is missing. The sample includes about 2.2 million clones, over 85% seen only once; the top ten take approximately 1.7%. What was sequenced was naive CD8+ T cells from PBMCs. These TCRs come from a man aged 18 to 29 in good health. Some clones in this sample may be carry-over from other donors' samples.

This clone was seen a single time. The CDR3 nucleotides are TGTGCCAGCAGCTTATTACAGAGAAAACAAGAGACCCAGTACTTC. Its translation is CASSLLQRKQETQYF. The chain employs TRBV7-6 and TRBJ2-5; D is ambiguous. The CDR3 totals 15 residues. Germline loops: CDR1 SGHVS, CDR2 FNYEAQ. V was clipped by 2 bases and J by 2 bases, with 12 bases between them.

The chain joins TRBV18 to TRBJ2-2; D possibly corresponds to TRBD1 (5 bases). CDR1 and CDR2 from the germline V gene are KGHSH and LQKENI. This CDR3 has 16 amino acids. The V end was cut by 3 bases, the J end by 2 bases, with 13 bases between. The chain's CDR3 is CASSPLEQVNTGELFF. DNA for the CDR3: TGTGCCAGCTCACCCCTCGAACAGGTTAACACCGGGGAGCTGTTTTTT.

The chain employs TRBV5-1 and TRBJ2-1, with a tentative D call TRBD1 (5 bases). The CDR3 runs to 15 residues. V shed 0 bases and J shed 5 bases, with 12 bases lying between them. From germline, CDR1 is SGHRS and CDR2 YFSETQ. The CDR3 spells CASSLGQGSDNEQFF. In DNA form, the CDR3 reads TGCGCCAGCAGCTTGGGGCAGGGCTCGGACAATGAGCAGTTCTTC.

The V and J genes are TRBV4-1 and TRBJ2-1; D remains ambiguous. The CDR3 consists of 18 residues. Germline lookup yields CDR1 MGHRA and CDR2 YSYEKL. The V end was cut by 2 bases, the J end by 5 bases, with 22 bases between. CDR3 sequence reads: CASSQPQRRVDPHNEQFF. The DNA of the CDR3 is TGCGCCAGCAGCCAACCACAACGCCGAGTGGATCCACACAATGAGCAGTTCTTC.

The chain couples TRBV9 to TRBJ2-3; 7 bases match TRBD1. V lost 4 bases and J lost 3; bases outside the gene matches: 14. Germline assignment: CDR1 SGDLS and CDR2 YYNGEE. The CDR3 runs 17 residues. The CDR3 bases are TGTGCCAGCAGCCACCCTCAGACAGGGCCTGGGACAGATACGCAGTATTTT. Its protein product is CASSHPQTGPGTDTQYF.

As DNA, the CDR3 is TGTGCCAGCAGTTTTGTCCTGGGGACGGGAGAGACCCAGTACTTC. Protein product: CASSFVLGTGETQYF. This sequence joins TRBV28 and TRBJ2-5; D may correspond to TRBD1 or TRBD2 (5 bases each). The ends were cut back, 3 bases at V and 4 bases at J, with 15 bases in the middle. CDR1 and CDR2 (germline): MDHEN, SYDVKM. The CDR3 length is 15 residues.

The V and J genes are TRBV15 and TRBJ2-3; D is ambiguous. Germline loops: CDR1 LNHNV, CDR2 YYDKDF (reference sequence). The ends were cut back, 3 bases at V and 4 bases at J, with 5 bases in the middle. This CDR3 is built from 12 residues. The CDR3 region has the DNA TGTGCCACCAGCAGTTGGGCAGATACGCAGTATTTT. It translates to CATSSWADTQYF.

The chain couples TRBV4-3 to TRBJ2-2, with TRBD2 identical over 14 bases. With 4 bases clipped from V and 5 bases from J, the junction kept 6 bases outside the gene matches. This CDR3 is 17 amino acids long. Germline loops: CDR1 LGHNA, CDR2 YSLEER. The CDR3 DNA reads TGCGCCAGCAGCCGGGGACTAGCGGGAGAGAAGACCGGGGAGCTGTTTTTT. Its translation is CASSRGLAGEKTGELFF.